This T cell receptor (beta chain) was identified during a study of blood T cell repertoires in COVID-19. From germline, CDR1 is LGHNA and CDR2 YNFKEQ. CDR3 length: 15 amino acids. V gave up 2 bases and J gave up 4 bases, with 9 bases separating them. The repertoire was sequenced with immunoSEQ multiplex PCR; TCRdb's copy has only in-frame clones and lacks some. The sample contains about 110,000 clones, around 83% of which appear only once. The source of this sequence is a woman aged 70-85 years with acute or convalescent COVID-19. The source material was peripheral blood. The rearrangement joins TRBV4-2 to TRBJ1-6; TRBD1 might be the D (6 bases). The CDR3 reads CASSQQTGYNSPLHF. CDR3 coding DNA: TGTGCCAGCAGCCAACAGACAGGTTATAATTCACCCCTCCACTTT.